This T cell receptor (beta chain) was recorded in a study of blood T cell repertoires in COVID-19 (dated by TCRdb to 2020 to 2022). Turning to the overall study: Samples covering the acute and convalescent phases of COVID-19 were provided by collaborators in the United States, Italy and Spain. The prospective study material was composed of cDNA or gDNA derived from T cells, B-cell-depleted T cells, or PBMCs. The dataset comprised deeply sampled blood TCRbeta repertoires from subjects exposed to, actively infected with, or recovered from COVID-19. The repertoires were released in a freely available public database intended as a resource for research on the immune response to SARS-CoV-2. The samples were drawn from the first 160 participants of the ongoing ImmuneRACE study and from about 1,200 subjects provided by 6 global collaborators. Sample metadata almost always included a de-identified subject ID, COVID-19 status, age in years and sex. Where HLA class I and class II types were available, the types were taken from metadata supplied by the sample provider, not from assay-based typing. Results and caveats for the whole study, not just this receptor: How much clinical and demographic metadata was included differed by source and by participant, and the metadata was provided uncurated.

The CDR3, cysteine through phenylalanine, is 12 amino acids long. Solely the CDR3 DNA is kept, with 36 bases framed from the first base. V lost 5 bases and J lost 11 bases; the stretch between them is 15 bases long. CDR1 and CDR2 were assigned from the germline V gene as MGHDK and SYGVNS. The immunoSEQ Assay, a bias-controlled multiplex PCR, was used to amplify TCRbeta CDR3 regions from genomic DNA. In the source study's methods: Within the assay, amplification of reference gene primers was used to estimate how many nucleated cells each sample contained. To quantify the absolute abundance of each unique TCRbeta CDR3 rearrangement, sequence reads were collapsed and filtered. Productive Simpson clonality was computed per sample as the square root of Simpson's diversity index over productive rearrangements. Entries here come from immuneACCESS through TCRdb and include only in-frame sequences with V and J called. Some clones fail to appear in such tables; in the studies checked, an unresolved V gene covers under half of the shortfall, and the cause of the remainder is unknown. For V, J and clone size, that table is used; D and trimming come from the DNA. Present in this sample are 150,000 to 200,000 clones, 75% to 90% of which were seen just once. Clones ranked in the top ten supply over 10% of the sample.

About this clone itself: This receptor's antigen is unknown. Within one base of it there is no much larger clone, and no base qualities were kept.

Enrolling through a virtual design, the prospective study's participants ranged in age from roughly 18 to 95 years and lived across more than 20 United States geographic areas. In the prospective study, cohorts were assigned on the basis of participant-reported clinical history obtained from a screening survey and a study questionnaire. ImmuneRACE Cohort 3 recovered participants were defined by two consecutive negative NP/OP PCR tests, healthcare professional clearance, or symptom resolution. Each participant in the prospective study had whole blood, serum and a nasopharyngeal or oropharyngeal swab collected by mobile phlebotomists. Participants in the prospective study had the option to provide additional blood draws and questionnaires over a roughly two-month period. Before DNA extraction, prospective study blood samples were shipped either frozen or at room temperature.

The clonotype comes from a woman aged 60-70 years who had recovered from COVID-19. Sequencing used PBMCs or T cells enriched from blood (not recorded which). The rearranged segments are TRBV25-1 and TRBJ1-1; the D gene is perhaps TRBD1, from 6 matching bases. The nucleotides are TGTGCCAGCAGTTTGCAGGGGTTAACCGCTTTCTTT. This gives the protein CASSLQGLTAFF.